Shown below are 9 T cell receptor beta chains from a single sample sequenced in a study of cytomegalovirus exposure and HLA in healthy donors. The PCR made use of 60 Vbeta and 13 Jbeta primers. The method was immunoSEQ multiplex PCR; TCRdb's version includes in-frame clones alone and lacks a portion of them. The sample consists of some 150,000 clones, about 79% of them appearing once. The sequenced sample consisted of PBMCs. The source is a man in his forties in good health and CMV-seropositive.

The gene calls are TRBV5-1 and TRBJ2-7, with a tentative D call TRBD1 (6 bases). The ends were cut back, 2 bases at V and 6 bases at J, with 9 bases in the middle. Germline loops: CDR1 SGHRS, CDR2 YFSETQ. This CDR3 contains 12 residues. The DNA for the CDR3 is TGCGCCAGCAGCTTACAGGGTCCCGAGCAGTACTTC. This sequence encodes CASSLQGPEQYF.

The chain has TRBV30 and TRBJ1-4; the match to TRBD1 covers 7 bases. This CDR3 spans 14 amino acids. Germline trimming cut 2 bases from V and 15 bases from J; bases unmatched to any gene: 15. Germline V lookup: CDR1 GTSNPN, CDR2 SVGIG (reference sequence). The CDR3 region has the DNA TGTGCCTGGAGTCTCTGGACAGGCGAGGAGCGGGTGTTTTTT. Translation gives CAWSLWTGEERVFF.

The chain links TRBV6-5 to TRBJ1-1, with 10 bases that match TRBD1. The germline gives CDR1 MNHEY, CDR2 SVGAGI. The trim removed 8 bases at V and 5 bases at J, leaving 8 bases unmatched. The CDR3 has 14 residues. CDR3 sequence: CASLGRDRGTEAFF. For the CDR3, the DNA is TGTGCCAGCCTTGGCCGGGACAGGGGAACTGAAGCTTTCTTT.

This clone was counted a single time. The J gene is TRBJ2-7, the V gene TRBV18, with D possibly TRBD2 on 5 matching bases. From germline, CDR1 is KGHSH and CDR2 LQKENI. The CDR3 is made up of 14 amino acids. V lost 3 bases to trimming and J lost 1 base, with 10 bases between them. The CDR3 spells CASSPERGSYEQYF. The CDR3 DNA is TGTGCCAGCTCACCTGAGAGAGGGTCCTACGAGCAGTACTTC. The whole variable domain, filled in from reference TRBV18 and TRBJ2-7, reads NAGVMQNPRHLVRRRGQEARLRCSPMKGHSHVYWYRQLPEEGLKFMVYLQKENIIDESGMPKERFSAEFPKEGPSILRIQQVVRGDSAAYFCASSPERGSYEQYFGPGTRLTVT.

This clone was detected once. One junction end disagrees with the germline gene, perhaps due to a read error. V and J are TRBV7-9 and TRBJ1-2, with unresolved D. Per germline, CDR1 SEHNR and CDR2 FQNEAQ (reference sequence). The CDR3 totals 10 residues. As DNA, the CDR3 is TGTGCCAGCAGCCCGGAGCTTGGAATGTTC. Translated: CASSPELGMF. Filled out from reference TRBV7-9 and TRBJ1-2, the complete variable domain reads DTGVSQNPRHKITKRGQNVTFRCDPISEHNRLYWYRQTLGQGPEFLTYFQNEAQLEKSRLLSDRFSAERPKGSFSTLEIQRTEQGDSAMYLCASSPELGMFGSGTRLTVV.

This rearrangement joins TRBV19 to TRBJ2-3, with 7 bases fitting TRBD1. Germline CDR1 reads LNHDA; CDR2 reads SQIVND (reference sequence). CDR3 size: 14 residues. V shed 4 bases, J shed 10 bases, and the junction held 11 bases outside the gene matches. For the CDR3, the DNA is TGTGCCAGTAGTAATCCTCGTGACAGGGTACCGCAGTATTTT. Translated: CASSNPRDRVPQYF.

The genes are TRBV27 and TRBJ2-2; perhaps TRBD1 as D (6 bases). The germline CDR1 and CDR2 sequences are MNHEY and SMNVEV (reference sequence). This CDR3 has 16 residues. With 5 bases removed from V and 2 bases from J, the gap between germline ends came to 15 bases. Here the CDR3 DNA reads TGTGCCAGCAGTCTACAGGGATACTTTAACACCGGGGAGCTGTTTTTT. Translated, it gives CASSLQGYFNTGELFF.

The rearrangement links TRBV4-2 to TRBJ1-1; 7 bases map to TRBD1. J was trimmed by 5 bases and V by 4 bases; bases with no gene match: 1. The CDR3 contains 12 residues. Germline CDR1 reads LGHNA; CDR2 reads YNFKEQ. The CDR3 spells CASSLQGTEAFF. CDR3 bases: TGTGCCAGCAGCCTACAGGGGACTGAAGCTTTCTTT.

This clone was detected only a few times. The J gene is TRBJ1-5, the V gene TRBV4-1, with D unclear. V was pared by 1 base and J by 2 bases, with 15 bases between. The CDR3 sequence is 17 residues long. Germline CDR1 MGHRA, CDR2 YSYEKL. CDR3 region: CASSQVGGRSRNQPQHF. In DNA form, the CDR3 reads TGCGCCAGCAGCCAAGTGGGAGGGAGGAGTCGCAATCAGCCCCAGCATTTT.